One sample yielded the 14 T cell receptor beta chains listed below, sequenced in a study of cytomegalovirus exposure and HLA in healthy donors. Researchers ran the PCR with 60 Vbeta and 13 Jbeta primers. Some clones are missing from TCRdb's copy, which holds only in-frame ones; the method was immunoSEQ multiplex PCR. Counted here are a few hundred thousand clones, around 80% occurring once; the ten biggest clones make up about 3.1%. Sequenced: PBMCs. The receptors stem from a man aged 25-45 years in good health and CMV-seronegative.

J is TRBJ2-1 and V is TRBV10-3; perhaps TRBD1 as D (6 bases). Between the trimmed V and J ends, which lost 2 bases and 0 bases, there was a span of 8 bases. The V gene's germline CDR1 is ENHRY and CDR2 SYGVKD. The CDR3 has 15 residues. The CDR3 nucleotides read TGTGCCATCAGTGAGGACAGGAGCTCCTACAATGAGCAGTTCTTC. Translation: CAISEDRSSYNEQFF.

The CDR3 DNA reads TGCGCCAGCAACTACCGGGGGTCGAACACAGATACGCAGTATTTT. Translation: CASNYRGSNTDTQYF. The chain carries TRBV5-1 and TRBJ2-3, with D possibly being TRBD2 (6 bases). V was clipped by 6 bases and J by 2 bases, with 16 bases between them. Germline V CDR1 and CDR2: SGHRS, YFSETQ. CDR3 length equals 15 residues.

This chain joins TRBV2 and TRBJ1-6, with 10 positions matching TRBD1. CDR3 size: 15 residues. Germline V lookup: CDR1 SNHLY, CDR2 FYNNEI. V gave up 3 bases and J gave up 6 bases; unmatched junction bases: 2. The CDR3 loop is CASSEGDRGNSPLHF. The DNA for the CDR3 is TGTGCCAGCAGTGAGGGGGACAGGGGTAATTCACCCCTCCACTTT.

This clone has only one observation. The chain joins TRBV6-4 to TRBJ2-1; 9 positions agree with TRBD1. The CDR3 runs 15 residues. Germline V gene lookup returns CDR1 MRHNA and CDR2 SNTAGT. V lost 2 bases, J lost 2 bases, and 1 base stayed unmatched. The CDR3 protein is CASSDTGGTYNEQFF. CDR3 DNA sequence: TGTGCCAGCAGTGACACAGGGGGCACCTACAATGAGCAGTTCTTC.

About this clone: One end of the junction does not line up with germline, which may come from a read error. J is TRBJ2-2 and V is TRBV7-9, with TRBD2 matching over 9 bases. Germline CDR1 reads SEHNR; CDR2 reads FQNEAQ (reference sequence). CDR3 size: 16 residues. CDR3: CSSSLGPAGGLGELFF. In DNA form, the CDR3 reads TGTTCCAGCAGCTTAGGTCCAGCGGGGGGACTCGGGGAGCTGTTTTTT.

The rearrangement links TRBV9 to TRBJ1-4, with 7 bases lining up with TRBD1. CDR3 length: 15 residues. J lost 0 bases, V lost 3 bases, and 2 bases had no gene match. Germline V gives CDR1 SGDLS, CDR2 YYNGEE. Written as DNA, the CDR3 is TGTGCCAGCAGCGCGACAGGGACAACTAATGAAAAACTGTTTTTT. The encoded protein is CASSATGTTNEKLFF.

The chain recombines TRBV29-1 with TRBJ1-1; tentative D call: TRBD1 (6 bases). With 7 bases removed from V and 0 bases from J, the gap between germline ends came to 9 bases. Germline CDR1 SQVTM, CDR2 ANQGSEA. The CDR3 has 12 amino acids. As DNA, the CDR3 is TGCAGCGCGGACAGAGTGAACACTGAAGCTTTCTTT. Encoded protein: CSADRVNTEAFF. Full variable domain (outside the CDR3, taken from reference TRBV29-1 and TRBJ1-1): SAVISQKPSRDICQRGTSLTIQCQVDSQVTMMFWYRQQPGQSLTLIATANQGSEATYESGFVIDKFPISRPNLTFSTLTVSNMSPEDSSIYLCSADRVNTEAFFGQGTRLTVV.

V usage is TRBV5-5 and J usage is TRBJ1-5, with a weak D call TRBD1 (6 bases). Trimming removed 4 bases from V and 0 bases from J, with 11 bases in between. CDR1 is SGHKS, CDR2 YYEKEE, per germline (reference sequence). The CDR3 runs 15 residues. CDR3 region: CASSRDRPSNQPQHF. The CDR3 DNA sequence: TGTGCCAGCAGCCGCGACAGGCCTAGCAATCAGCCCCAGCATTTT.

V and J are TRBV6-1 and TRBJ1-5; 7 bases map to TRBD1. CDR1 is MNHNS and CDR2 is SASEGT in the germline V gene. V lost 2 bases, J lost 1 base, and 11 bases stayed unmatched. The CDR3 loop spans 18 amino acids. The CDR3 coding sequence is TGTGCCAGCAGTGAACCCGGACAGGTGAGAAGAAGCAATCAGCCCCAGCATTTT. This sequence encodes CASSEPGQVRRSNQPQHF.

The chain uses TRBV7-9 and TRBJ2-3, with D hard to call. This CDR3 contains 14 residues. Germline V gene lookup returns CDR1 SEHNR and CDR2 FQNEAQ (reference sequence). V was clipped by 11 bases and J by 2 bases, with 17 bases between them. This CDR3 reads CASDYTTTTDTQYF. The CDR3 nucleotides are TGTGCCTCCGATTACACTACAACCACAGATACGCAGTATTTT.

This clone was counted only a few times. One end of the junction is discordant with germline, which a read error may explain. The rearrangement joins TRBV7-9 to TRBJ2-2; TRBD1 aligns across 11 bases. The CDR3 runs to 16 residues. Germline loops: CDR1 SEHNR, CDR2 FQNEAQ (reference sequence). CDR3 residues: CSSSYSGTGGTGELFF. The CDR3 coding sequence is TGTTCCAGCAGTTATTCCGGGACAGGGGGGACCGGGGAGCTGTTTTTT.

The CDR3 region is CASSQDLVYEQYF. As DNA, the CDR3 is TGCGCCAGCAGCCAAGATCTGGTCTACGAGCAGTACTTC. The chain carries TRBV4-1 and TRBJ2-5; no definite D call. With the DNA end fitting TRBJ2-7 better, the J assignment may be wrong. There are 13 residues in the CDR3. CDR1 and CDR2 from the germline V gene are MGHRA and YSYEKL.

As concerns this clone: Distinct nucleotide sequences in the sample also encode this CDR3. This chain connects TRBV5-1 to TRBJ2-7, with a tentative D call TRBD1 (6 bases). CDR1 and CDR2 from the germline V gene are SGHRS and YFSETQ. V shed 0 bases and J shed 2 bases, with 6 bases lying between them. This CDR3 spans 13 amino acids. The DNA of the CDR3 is TGCGCCAGCAGCTTGGACAGGGCCTACGAGCAGTACTTC. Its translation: CASSLDRAYEQYF. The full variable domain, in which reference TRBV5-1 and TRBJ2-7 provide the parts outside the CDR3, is KAGVTQTPRYLIKTRGQQVTLSCSPISGHRSVSWYQQTPGQGLQFLFEYFSETQRNKGNFPGRFSGRQFSNSRSEMNVSTLELGDSALYLCASSLDRAYEQYFGPGTRLTVT.

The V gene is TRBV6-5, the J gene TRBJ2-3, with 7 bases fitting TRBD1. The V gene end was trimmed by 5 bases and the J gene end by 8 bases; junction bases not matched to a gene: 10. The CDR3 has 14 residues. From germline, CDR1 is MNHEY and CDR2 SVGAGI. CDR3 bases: TGTGCCAGCAGTGAATACACAGGGGATCGTACGCAGTATTTT. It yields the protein CASSEYTGDRTQYF.